There are many counts of the clone carrying this TCR beta chain. Its antigen is still unknown. The library was designed around alpha chains, so this beta chain is a stray read whose abundance carries little weight. This sample was taken from a study of spatial heterogeneity in lung cancer. Documented time point: sample taken at primary tumor resection. Untreated early-stage non-small cell lung cancer patients, fewer than 85 in total, were the donors. The study sequenced unsorted whole RNA from tumor, nontumor lung or frozen PBMC. Individual TCR cDNA molecules each bore their own unique molecular identifier. TCRdb re-called the 5' RACE reads through MiXCR, storing one row per CDR3 protein. This sample yields about 7,000 distinct CDR3 sequences, of which around 13% are seen a single time; 7.5% to 10% belongs to the top ten. Study findings and constraints: For expanded intratumoral alpha and beta TCRs, counts tracked tumor mutation counts. Ubiquitous and regional expanded TCR counts mirrored ubiquitous and regional nonsynonymous mutation counts, respectively.

V gave up 1 base and J gave up 4 bases, with 8 bases separating them. This CDR3 has 14 residues. This chain links TRBV12-3 or TRBV12-4 with TRBJ1-5, with D hard to call. The sequence was obtained from a male donor with early-stage non-small cell lung cancer. The sample was lung tumor tissue, taken at surgery. CDR3 bases: TGTGCCAGCAGTTTAGTACTGAAAAATCAGCCCCAGCATTTT. Translating gives CASSLVLKNQPQHF.